Listed here are 2 T cell receptor beta chains from one sample, sequenced in a study of T cell changes during pregnancy in multiple sclerosis. The protocol was immunoSEQ multiplex PCR, while the TCRdb copy is restricted to in-frame clones and leaves out a portion. The profile shows about 100,000 clones, approximately 94% of them singletons. The source was peripheral blood, collected in the second trimester of pregnancy. These TCRs come from a female donor with multiple sclerosis, enrolled in a pregnancy study.

The sample holds a few counts of this clone. In DNA, the CDR3 is TGTGCCACGGGGACTAGCGGCTCCTACGAGCAGTACTTC. This sequence encodes CATGTSGSYEQYF. The rearrangement links TRBV10-3 to TRBJ2-7; 11 bases match TRBD2. CDR1 ENHRY and CDR2 SYGVKD come from the germline V gene. The CDR3 is 13 residues long. With 10 bases clipped from V and 0 bases from J, the junction kept 2 bases outside the gene matches.

This chain's CDR3 is CASSERSRNTEAFF. The CDR3 nucleotides read TGTGCCAGCAGTGAACGTTCCAGGAACACTGAAGCTTTCTTT. This chain joins TRBV6-1 and TRBJ1-1; D is undetermined. V gave up 2 bases and J gave up 1 base, with 8 bases separating them. The CDR3 covers 14 residues. Germline V gene lookup returns CDR1 MNHNS and CDR2 SASEGT.